The subject of this entry is one T cell receptor beta chain. Some clones are missing from TCRdb's copy, which holds only in-frame ones; the method was immunoSEQ multiplex PCR. The sample consists of 140,000 or so clones, 75% to 90% of them appearing once. This specimen belongs to a study of radiation and T cells in renal cell carcinoma. Looked up from germline, CDR1 is LNHDA and CDR2 is SQIVND (reference sequence). V dropped 3 bases and J dropped 2 bases, with 9 bases sitting between them. The CDR3 contains 14 residues. Stated time point: blood 4 weeks post-SBRT, at nephrectomy. The treatment here: 15 Gy SBRT to primary tumor, nephrectomy 4 weeks later.

The receptor was derived from a woman aged 45 to 65 with renal cell carcinoma. The V and J genes are TRBV19 and TRBJ2-3; D not resolved. Material: blood, obtained from a patient whose treatment included radiotherapy and nephrectomy. This CDR3 reads CASSIVATTDTQYF. In nucleotides, the CDR3 is TGTGCCAGTAGTATTGTTGCCACCACAGATACGCAGTATTTT.